This TCR beta chain was found in a study of CD8 T cells in ankylosing spondylitis. General study results and limits: Those disease-linked clones were CD8+; they were also relatively rare in peripheral blood. It appeared that ankylosing spondylitis blood was characterized by a TCR beta motif of seven or eight highly homologous variants.

The table lists this clonotype with many counts. Its specificity is not known. With molecular barcodes, quantitative 5'-RACE was used to make the TCR beta libraries. TCRdb itself ran the 5' RACE reads through MiXCR, one entry per CDR3 protein. The repertoire holds 500,000 to 650,000 distinct CDR3 sequences, with approximately 5% as singletons. Germline-derived CDR1 and CDR2 are KGHDR and SFDVKD. CDR3 length: 12 residues. The V and J ends lost 7 bases and 3 bases respectively, with 5 bases between them. This sequence joins TRBV24-1 and TRBJ2-2; D unclear. This receptor was taken from a male donor with ankylosing spondylitis. Sequenced: blood, either unsorted or a sorted T cell fraction (not recorded which). CDR3 DNA: TGTGCCACCAGGGTGGACACCGGGGAGCTGTTTTTT. Translated: CATRVDTGELFF.